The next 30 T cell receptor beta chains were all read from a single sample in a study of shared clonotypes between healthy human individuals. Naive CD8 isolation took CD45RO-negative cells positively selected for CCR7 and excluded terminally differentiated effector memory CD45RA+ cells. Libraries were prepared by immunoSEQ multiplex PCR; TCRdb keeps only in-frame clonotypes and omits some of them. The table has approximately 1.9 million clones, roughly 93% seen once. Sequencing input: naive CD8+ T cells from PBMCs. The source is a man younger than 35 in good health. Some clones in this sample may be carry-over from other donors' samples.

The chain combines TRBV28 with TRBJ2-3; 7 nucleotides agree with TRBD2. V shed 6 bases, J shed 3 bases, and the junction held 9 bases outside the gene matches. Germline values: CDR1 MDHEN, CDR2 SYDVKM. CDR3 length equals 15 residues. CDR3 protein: CASRPWGGGTDTQYF. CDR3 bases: TGTGCCAGCAGACCCTGGGGGGGTGGGACAGATACGCAGTATTTT. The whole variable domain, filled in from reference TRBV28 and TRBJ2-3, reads DVKVTQSSRYLVKRTGEKVFLECVQDMDHENMFWYRQDPGLGLRLIYFSYDVKMKEKGDIPEGYSVSREKKERFSLILESASTNQTSMYLCASRPWGGGTDTQYFGPGTRLTVL.

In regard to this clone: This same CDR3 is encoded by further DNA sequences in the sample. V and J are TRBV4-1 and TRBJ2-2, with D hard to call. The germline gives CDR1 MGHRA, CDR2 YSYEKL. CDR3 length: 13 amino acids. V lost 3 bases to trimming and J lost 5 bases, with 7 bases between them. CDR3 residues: CASSHLGTGELFF. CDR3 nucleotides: TGCGCCAGCAGCCACCTAGGGACCGGGGAGCTGTTTTTT.

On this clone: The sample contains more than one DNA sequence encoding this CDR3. The CDR3 here is CASSDGGQPQHF. CDR3 nucleotide sequence: TGCGCCAGCAGTGACGGAGGTCAGCCCCAGCATTTT. The chain uses TRBV10-1 and TRBJ1-5; the D is unclear. This CDR3 has 12 residues. Germline V gives CDR1 WNHNN, CDR2 SYGVQD (reference sequence). Trimming took 3 bases from V and 6 from J, leaving 6 bases between them.

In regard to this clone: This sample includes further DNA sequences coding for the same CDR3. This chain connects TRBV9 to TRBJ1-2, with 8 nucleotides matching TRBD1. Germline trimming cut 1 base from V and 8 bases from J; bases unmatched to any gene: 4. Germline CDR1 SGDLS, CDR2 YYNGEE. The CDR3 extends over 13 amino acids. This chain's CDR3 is CASSVQGAPGYTF. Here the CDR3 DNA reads TGTGCCAGCAGCGTACAGGGGGCGCCCGGCTACACCTTC.

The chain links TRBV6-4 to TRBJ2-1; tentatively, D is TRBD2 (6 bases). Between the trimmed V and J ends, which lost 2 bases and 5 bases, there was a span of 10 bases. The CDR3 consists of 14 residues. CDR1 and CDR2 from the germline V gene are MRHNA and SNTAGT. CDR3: CASSDRSGDNEQFF. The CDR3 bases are TGTGCCAGCAGTGACCGTAGCGGTGACAATGAGCAGTTCTTC.

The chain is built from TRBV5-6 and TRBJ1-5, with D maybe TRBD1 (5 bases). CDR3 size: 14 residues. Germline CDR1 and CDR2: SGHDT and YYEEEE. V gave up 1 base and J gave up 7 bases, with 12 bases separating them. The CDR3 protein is CASSLSTGTQPQHF. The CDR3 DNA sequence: TGTGCCAGCAGCTTGAGTACCGGGACCCAGCCCCAGCATTTT.

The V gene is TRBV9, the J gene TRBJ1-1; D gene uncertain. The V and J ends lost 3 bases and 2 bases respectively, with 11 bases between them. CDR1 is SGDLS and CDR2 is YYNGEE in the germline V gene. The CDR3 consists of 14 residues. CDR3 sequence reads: CASSGRGSNTEAFF. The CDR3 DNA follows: TGTGCCAGCAGCGGCCGAGGCAGTAACACTGAAGCTTTCTTT.

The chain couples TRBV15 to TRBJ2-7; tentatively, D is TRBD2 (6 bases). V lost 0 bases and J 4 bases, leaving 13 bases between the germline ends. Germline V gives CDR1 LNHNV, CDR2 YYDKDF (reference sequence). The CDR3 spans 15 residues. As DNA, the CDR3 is TGTGCCACCAGCAGAGATGCTACGGGGGATTACGAGCAGTACTTC. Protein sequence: CATSRDATGDYEQYF. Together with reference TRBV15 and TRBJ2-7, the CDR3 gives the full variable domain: DAMVIQNPRYQVTQFGKPVTLSCSQTLNHNVMYWYQQKSSQAPKLLFHYYDKDFNNEADTPDNFQSRRPNTSFCFLDIRSPGLGDTAMYLCATSRDATGDYEQYFGPGTRLTVT.

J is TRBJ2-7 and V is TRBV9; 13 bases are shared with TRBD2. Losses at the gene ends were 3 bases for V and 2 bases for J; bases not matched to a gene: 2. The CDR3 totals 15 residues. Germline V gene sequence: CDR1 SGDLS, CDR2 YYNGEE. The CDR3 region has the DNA TGTGCCAGCAGCGCTGGGACTAGCGGGGCCTACGAGCAGTACTTC. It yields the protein CASSAGTSGAYEQYF.

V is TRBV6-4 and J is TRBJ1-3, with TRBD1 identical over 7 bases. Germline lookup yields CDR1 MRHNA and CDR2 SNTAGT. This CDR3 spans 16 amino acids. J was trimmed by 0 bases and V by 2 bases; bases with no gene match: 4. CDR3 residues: CASSDLDRSSGNTIYF. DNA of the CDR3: TGTGCCAGCAGTGACCTGGACAGGTCCTCTGGAAACACCATATATTTT.

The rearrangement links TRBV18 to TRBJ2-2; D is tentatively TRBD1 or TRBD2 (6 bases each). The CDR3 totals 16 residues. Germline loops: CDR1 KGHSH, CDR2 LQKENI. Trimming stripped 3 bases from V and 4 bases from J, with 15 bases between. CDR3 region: CASSPRGTGATGELFF. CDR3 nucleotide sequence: TGTGCCAGCTCACCCCGGGGCACGGGGGCCACCGGGGAGCTGTTTTTT.

CDR3 loop: CASSPWTGDYNEQFF. Written as DNA, the CDR3 is TGTGCCAGCAGTCCCTGGACAGGGGACTACAATGAGCAGTTCTTC. This chain connects TRBV6-5 to TRBJ2-1, with TRBD1 identical over 9 bases. This CDR3 contains 15 residues. V was pared by 5 bases and J by 3 bases, with 5 bases of the junction left unmatched. Germline V gene sequence: CDR1 MNHEY, CDR2 SVGAGI.

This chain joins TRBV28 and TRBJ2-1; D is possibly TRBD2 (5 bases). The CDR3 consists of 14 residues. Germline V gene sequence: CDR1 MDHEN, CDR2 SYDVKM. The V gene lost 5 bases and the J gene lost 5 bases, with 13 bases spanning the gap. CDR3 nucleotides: TGTGCCAGCAGTCCATGGGGAGTACACAATGAGCAGTTCTTC. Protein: CASSPWGVHNEQFF. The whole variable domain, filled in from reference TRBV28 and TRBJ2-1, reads DVKVTQSSRYLVKRTGEKVFLECVQDMDHENMFWYRQDPGLGLRLIYFSYDVKMKEKGDIPEGYSVSREKKERFSLILESASTNQTSMYLCASSPWGVHNEQFFGPGTRLTVL.

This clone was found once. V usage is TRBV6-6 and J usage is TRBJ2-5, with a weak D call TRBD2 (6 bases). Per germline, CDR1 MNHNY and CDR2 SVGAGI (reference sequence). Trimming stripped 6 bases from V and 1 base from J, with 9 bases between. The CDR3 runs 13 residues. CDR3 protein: CASRRRGQETQYF. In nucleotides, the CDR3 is TGTGCCAGCAGAAGGAGGGGCCAAGAGACCCAGTACTTC.

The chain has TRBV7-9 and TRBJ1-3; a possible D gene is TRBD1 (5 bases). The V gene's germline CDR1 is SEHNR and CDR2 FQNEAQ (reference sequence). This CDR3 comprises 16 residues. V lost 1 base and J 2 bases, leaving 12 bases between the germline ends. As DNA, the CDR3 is TGTGCCAGCAGCTTAGGTGAGACAGCAACTGGAAACACCATATATTTT. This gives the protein CASSLGETATGNTIYF.

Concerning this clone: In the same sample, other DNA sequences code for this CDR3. The CDR3 region is CASSLVGSSYNEQFF. CDR3 nucleotides: TGTGCCAGCAGCTTAGTCGGGAGCTCCTACAATGAGCAGTTCTTC. The rearrangement uses TRBV7-2 and TRBJ2-1; weak D call: TRBD2 (6 bases). Looked up from germline, CDR1 is SGHTA and CDR2 is FQGNSA. The CDR3 is 15 residues long. The V end lost 1 base, the J end lost 0 bases, and 7 bases lay between the germline ends.

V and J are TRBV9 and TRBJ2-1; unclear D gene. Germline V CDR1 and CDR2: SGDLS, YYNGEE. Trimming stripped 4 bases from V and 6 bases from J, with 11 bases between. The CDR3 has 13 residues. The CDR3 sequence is CASSPWGSNEQFF. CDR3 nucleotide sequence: TGTGCCAGCAGCCCGTGGGGAAGCAATGAGCAGTTCTTC.

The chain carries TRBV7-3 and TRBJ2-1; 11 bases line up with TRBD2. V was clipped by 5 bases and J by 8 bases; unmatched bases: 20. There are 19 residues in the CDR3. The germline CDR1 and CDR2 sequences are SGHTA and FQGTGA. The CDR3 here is CASSPNPGLAGWRFDEQFF. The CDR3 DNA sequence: TGTGCCAGCAGCCCGAACCCTGGACTAGCGGGTTGGAGATTCGATGAGCAGTTCTTC.

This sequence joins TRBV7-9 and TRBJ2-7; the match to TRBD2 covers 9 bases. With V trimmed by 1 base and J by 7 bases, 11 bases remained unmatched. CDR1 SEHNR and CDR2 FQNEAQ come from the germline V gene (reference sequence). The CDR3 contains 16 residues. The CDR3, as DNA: TGTGCCAGCAGCTTAGGGCTGCGGGAGGGCCTAAGAGAGCAGTACTTC. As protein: CASSLGLREGLREQYF.

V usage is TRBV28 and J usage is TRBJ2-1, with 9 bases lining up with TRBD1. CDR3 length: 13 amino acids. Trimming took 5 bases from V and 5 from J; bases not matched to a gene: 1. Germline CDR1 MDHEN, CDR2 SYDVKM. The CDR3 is CASSDRGDNEQFF. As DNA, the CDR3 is TGTGCCAGCAGTGACAGGGGGGACAATGAGCAGTTCTTC.

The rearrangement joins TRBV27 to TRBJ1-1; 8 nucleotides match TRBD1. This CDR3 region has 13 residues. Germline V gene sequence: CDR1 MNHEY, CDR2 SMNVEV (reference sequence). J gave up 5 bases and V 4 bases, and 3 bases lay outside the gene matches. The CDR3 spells CASSSGGWTEAFF. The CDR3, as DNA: TGTGCCAGCAGTTCAGGGGGCTGGACTGAAGCTTTCTTT.

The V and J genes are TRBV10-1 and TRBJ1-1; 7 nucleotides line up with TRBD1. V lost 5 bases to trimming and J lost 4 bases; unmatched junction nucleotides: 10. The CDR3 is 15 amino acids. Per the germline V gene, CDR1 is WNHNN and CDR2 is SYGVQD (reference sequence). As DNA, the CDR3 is TGCGCCAGCAGTCGGACAGGATCCCCGGGCACTGAAGCTTTCTTT. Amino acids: CASSRTGSPGTEAFF.

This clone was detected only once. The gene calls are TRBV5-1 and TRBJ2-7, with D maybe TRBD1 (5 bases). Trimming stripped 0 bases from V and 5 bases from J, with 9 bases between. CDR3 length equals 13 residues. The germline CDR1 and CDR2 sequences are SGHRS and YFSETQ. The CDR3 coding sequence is TGCGCCAGCAGCTTGGGTTCAGGGAACGAGCAGTACTTC. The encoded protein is CASSLGSGNEQYF.

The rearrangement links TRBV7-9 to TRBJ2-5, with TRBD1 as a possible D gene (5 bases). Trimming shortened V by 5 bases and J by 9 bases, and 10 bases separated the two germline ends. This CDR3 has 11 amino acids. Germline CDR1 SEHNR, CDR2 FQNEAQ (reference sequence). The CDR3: CASSTQGAQYF. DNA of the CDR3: TGTGCCAGCAGCACCCAGGGTGCCCAGTACTTC.

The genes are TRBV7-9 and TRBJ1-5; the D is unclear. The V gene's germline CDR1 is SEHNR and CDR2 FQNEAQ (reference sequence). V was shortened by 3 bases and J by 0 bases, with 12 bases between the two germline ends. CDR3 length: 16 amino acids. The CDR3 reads CASSFSQSDSNQPQHF. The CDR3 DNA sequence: TGTGCCAGCAGCTTTAGCCAGAGTGATAGCAATCAGCCCCAGCATTTT.

The CDR3, as DNA: TGTGCCAGCAGCCTTACCAACACAGATACGCAGTATTTT. Its protein product is CASSLTNTDTQYF. V gene TRBV28 combines with J gene TRBJ2-3; D unclear. Trimming cost V 6 bases and J 2 bases, with 9 bases left between them. This CDR3 is 13 amino acids long. CDR1 and CDR2 (germline): MDHEN, SYDVKM.

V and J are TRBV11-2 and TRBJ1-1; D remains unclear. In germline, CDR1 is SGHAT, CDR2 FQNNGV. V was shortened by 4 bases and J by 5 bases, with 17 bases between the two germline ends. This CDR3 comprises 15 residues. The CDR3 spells CASSSTNLVGTEAFF. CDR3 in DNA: TGTGCCAGCAGCTCAACCAACCTAGTGGGGACTGAAGCTTTCTTT.

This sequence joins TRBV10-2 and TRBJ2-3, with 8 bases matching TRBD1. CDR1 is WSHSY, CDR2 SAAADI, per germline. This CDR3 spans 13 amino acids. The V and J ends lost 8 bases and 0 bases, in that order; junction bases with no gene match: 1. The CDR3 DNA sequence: TGCGCCAGCCGGGACAGGAGCACAGATACGCAGTATTTT. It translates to CASRDRSTDTQYF.

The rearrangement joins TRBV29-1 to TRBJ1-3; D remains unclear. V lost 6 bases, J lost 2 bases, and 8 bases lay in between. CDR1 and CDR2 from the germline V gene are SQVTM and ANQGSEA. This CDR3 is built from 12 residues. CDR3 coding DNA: TGCAGCGTCACAAGCCCTGGAAACACCATATATTTT. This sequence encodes CSVTSPGNTIYF.

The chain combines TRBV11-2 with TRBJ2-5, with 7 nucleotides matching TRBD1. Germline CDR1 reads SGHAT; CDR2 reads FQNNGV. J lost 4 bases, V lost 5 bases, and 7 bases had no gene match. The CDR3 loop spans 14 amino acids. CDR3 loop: CASSQRQGGETQYF. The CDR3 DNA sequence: TGTGCCAGCAGCCAAAGACAGGGCGGAGAGACCCAGTACTTC.